The 27 T cell receptor beta chains below were found in one sample sequenced in a study of T cells expressing NK-cell markers. TCRdb re-called the 5' RACE reads, yielding one record per CDR3 amino acid sequence without DNA. The sample includes roughly 160,000 distinct CDR3 sequences. Material: blood T cells: a sorted CD56 or NKG2C T cell subset, CD4+ or CD8+ T cells, or bulk PBMC T cells (not recorded which). These receptors originate from a man aged 18-70 years in good health.

The gene calls are TRBV4-1 and TRBJ1-5; TCRdb picks TRBD1, but there is no DNA to check that call. Germline V CDR1 and CDR2: MGHRA, YSYEKL. CDR3 length: 16 residues. This CDR3 reads CASSQIQGVGNQPQHF.

The V call is TRBV7-6, the J call TRBJ2-6; TCRdb reports TRBD2, a call that lacks DNA to check it against. Germline V lookup: CDR1 SGHVS, CDR2 FNYEAQ. This CDR3 comprises 16 residues. The CDR3 loop is CASSFREPSGANVLTF.

The V call is TRBV7-2, the J call TRBJ2-5; TCRdb names TRBD1, which stays unverified in the absence of DNA. The CDR3 totals 15 residues. Germline V gene data show CDR1 as SGHTA and CDR2 as FQGNSA. The CDR3 is CASSLAGGRLETQYF.

V and J are TRBV2 and TRBJ2-5; TCRdb designates TRBD2, a call that cannot be tested without DNA. Per the germline V gene, CDR1 is SNHLY and CDR2 is FYNNEI. The CDR3 consists of 16 residues. The CDR3 spells CASSDLASGRLETQYF. The whole variable domain, filled in from reference TRBV2 and TRBJ2-5, reads EPEVTQTPSHQVTQMGQEVILRCVPISNHLYFYWYRQILGQKVEFLVSFYNNEISEKSEIFDDQFSVERPDGSNFTLKIRSTKLEDSAMYFCASSDLASGRLETQYFGPGTRLLVL.

The chain employs TRBV5-1 and TRBJ2-1; with no DNA, the TCRdb D assignment of TRBD1 cannot be verified. Looked up from germline, CDR1 is SGHRS and CDR2 is YFSETQ. The CDR3 has 18 residues. The CDR3 sequence: CASSLGAGWGFGNNEQFF.

This chain uses TRBV19 with TRBJ2-7; TCRdb lists TRBD1, though no DNA is available to test this call. CDR3 length equals 17 residues. CDR1 LNHDA and CDR2 SQIVND come from the germline V gene (reference sequence). CDR3 loop: CASSISPGTEKTYEQYF.

The chain combines TRBV5-1 with TRBJ1-1; TCRdb indicates TRBD1, and absent DNA this call remains unverified. Germline V CDR1 and CDR2: SGHRS, YFSETQ. This CDR3 has 13 amino acids. CDR3 region: CASSFGQYTEAFF. Full variable domain (rest looked up from reference TRBV5-1 and TRBJ1-1): KAGVTQTPRYLIKTRGQQVTLSCSPISGHRSVSWYQQTPGQGLQFLFEYFSETQRNKGNFPGRFSGRQFSNSRSEMNVSTLELGDSALYLCASSFGQYTEAFFGQGTRLTVV.

The CDR3 loop reads CASSSEYGGGPNTQYF. The chain carries TRBV7-6 and TRBJ2-3; TCRdb designates TRBD1, a call that cannot be tested without DNA. The CDR3 is 16 amino acids. Germline assignment: CDR1 SGHVS and CDR2 FNYEAQ. The whole variable domain, remainder taken from reference TRBV7-6 and TRBJ2-3, is GAGVSQSPRYKVTKRGQDVALRCDPISGHVSLYWYRQALGQGPEFLTYFNYEAQQDKSGLPNDRFSAERPEGSISTLTIQRTEQRDSAMYRCASSSEYGGGPNTQYFGPGTRLTVL.

The chain employs TRBV2 and TRBJ2-5; TCRdb calls TRBD1, which cannot be checked without DNA. Germline CDR1 reads SNHLY; CDR2 reads FYNNEI. This CDR3 has 14 amino acids. CDR3 residues: CALLIQGEGETQYF.

The rearrangement joins TRBV6-1 to TRBJ2-3; as DNA is missing, the TRBD1 call by TCRdb cannot be tested. Germline V gives CDR1 MNHNS, CDR2 SASEGT. The CDR3 consists of 16 residues. CDR3 loop: CASSQNAGAPADTQYF.

The CDR3 region is CASSHAPEGQYF. The chain has TRBV6-5 and TRBJ2-7; TCRdb names TRBD2, which stays unverified in the absence of DNA. Germline V gene sequence: CDR1 MNHEY, CDR2 SVGAGI. CDR3 length equals 12 residues.

The chain links TRBV20-1 to TRBJ1-3. This CDR3 is built from 11 residues. Germline V gene lookup returns CDR1 DFQATT and CDR2 SNEGSKA (reference sequence). The chain's CDR3 is CSVESGNTIYF.

The CDR3: CASSATGTYEQYF. The chain couples TRBV5-6 to TRBJ2-7; TCRdb's D call, TRBD1, is unchecked because there is no DNA. The CDR3 is made up of 13 amino acids. The V gene's germline CDR1 is SGHDT and CDR2 YYEEEE. Complete variable domain (other parts from reference TRBV5-6 and TRBJ2-7): DAGVTQSPTHLIKTRGQQVTLRCSPKSGHDTVSWYQQALGQGPQFIFQYYEEEERQRGNFPDRFSGHQFPNYSSELNVNALLLGDSALYLCASSATGTYEQYFGPGTRLTVT.

The rearrangement joins TRBV7-9 to TRBJ2-2; TCRdb picks TRBD1, but there is no DNA to check that call. The germline V gene encodes CDR1 SEHNR and CDR2 FQNEAQ (reference sequence). The CDR3 has 17 amino acids. CDR3 amino acids: CASSFPVGQGAGELFFF.

The chain carries TRBV9 and TRBJ2-7; TCRdb returns TRBD2, unconfirmable since there is no DNA. The CDR3 covers 17 residues. Looked up from germline, CDR1 is SGDLS and CDR2 is YYNGEE. This CDR3 is CASSVGLAGGPAYEQYF. The full variable domain, its missing parts supplied by reference TRBV9 and TRBJ2-7, is DSGVTQTPKHLITATGQRVTLRCSPRSGDLSVYWYQQSLDQGLQFLIQYYNGEERAKGNILERFSAQQFPDLHSELNLSSLELGDSALYFCASSVGLAGGPAYEQYFGPGTRLTVT.

The chain recombines TRBV2 with TRBJ1-1; TCRdb picks TRBD1, but there is no DNA to check that call. This CDR3 contains 15 residues. Per the germline V gene, CDR1 is SNHLY and CDR2 is FYNNEI. The CDR3 spells CASRDLGAGNTEAFF. Based on the CDR3 plus reference TRBV2 and TRBJ1-1, the full variable domain is EPEVTQTPSHQVTQMGQEVILRCVPISNHLYFYWYRQILGQKVEFLVSFYNNEISEKSEIFDDQFSVERPDGSNFTLKIRSTKLEDSAMYFCASRDLGAGNTEAFFGQGTRLTVV.

CDR3 in amino acids: CASSPGAVAEAFF. This rearrangement joins TRBV7-2 to TRBJ1-1. The CDR3 consists of 13 residues. Germline loops: CDR1 SGHTA, CDR2 FQGNSA.

V usage is TRBV7-9 and J usage is TRBJ2-1; TCRdb proposes TRBD2, but this gene call is untestable without DNA. Germline values: CDR1 SEHNR, CDR2 FQNEAQ (reference sequence). CDR3 size: 14 residues. The CDR3 here is CATLRSGGRNEQFF.

The V gene is TRBV6-1, the J gene TRBJ2-5; TCRdb returns TRBD2, unconfirmable since there is no DNA. CDR1 is MNHNS, CDR2 SASEGT, per germline. This CDR3 comprises 18 residues. The CDR3 spells CASSEEASGGAAEETQYF.

The V gene is TRBV27, the J gene TRBJ2-1. The germline CDR1 and CDR2 sequences are MNHEY and SMNVEV (reference sequence). There are 13 residues in the CDR3. The CDR3 protein is CASSSLNGDEQFF.

The genes are TRBV7-9 and TRBJ2-5; TCRdb's D gene call, TRBD2, goes unchecked for lack of DNA. The CDR3 sequence is 16 residues long. From germline, CDR1 is SEHNR and CDR2 FQNEAQ (reference sequence). The CDR3 region is CASSQKLAENQETQYF. Full variable domain (remainder filled in from reference TRBV7-9 and TRBJ2-5): DTGVSQNPRHKITKRGQNVTFRCDPISEHNRLYWYRQTLGQGPEFLTYFQNEAQLEKSRLLSDRFSAERPKGSFSTLEIQRTEQGDSAMYLCASSQKLAENQETQYFGPGTRLLVL.

This rearrangement joins TRBV5-1 to TRBJ2-5; as DNA is missing, the TRBD2 call by TCRdb cannot be tested. CDR1 and CDR2 (germline): SGHRS, YFSETQ. The CDR3 is 16 amino acids. CDR3 amino acids: CASSLEGPHRQETQYF. Full variable domain (missing parts from reference TRBV5-1 and TRBJ2-5): KAGVTQTPRYLIKTRGQQVTLSCSPISGHRSVSWYQQTPGQGLQFLFEYFSETQRNKGNFPGRFSGRQFSNSRSEMNVSTLELGDSALYLCASSLEGPHRQETQYFGPGTRLLVL.

This chain uses TRBV4-1 with TRBJ2-1; TCRdb's assignment of TRBD2 cannot be checked, as there is no DNA. CDR1 and CDR2 (germline): MGHRA, YSYEKL. The CDR3 length is 19 residues. This CDR3 reads CASSQLGLAVPSSYNEQFF.

V and J are TRBV4-1 and TRBJ1-1; TCRdb indicates TRBD1, and absent DNA this call remains unverified. The CDR3 is made up of 17 amino acids. Germline-derived CDR1 and CDR2 are MGHRA and YSYEKL. CDR3 protein: CASSQRTRQGKNTEAFF.

The gene calls are TRBV12-5 and TRBJ2-1. The CDR3 extends over 15 amino acids. The germline V gene encodes CDR1 LGHNT and CDR2 FRNRAP. CDR3 sequence reads: CASAFSTSPYNEQFF.

This chain uses TRBV7-9 with TRBJ2-1; TCRdb's assignment of TRBD1 cannot be checked, as there is no DNA. The CDR3 runs to 17 residues. Per germline, CDR1 SEHNR and CDR2 FQNEAQ (reference sequence). Here the CDR3 reads CASSLVRQNLRNNEQFF.

The V gene is TRBV4-1, the J gene TRBJ1-1; with no DNA, the TCRdb D assignment of TRBD1 cannot be verified. In germline, CDR1 is MGHRA, CDR2 YSYEKL. This CDR3 has 13 amino acids. CDR3 amino acids: CASRQGADTEAFF.